The rows below give T cell receptor beta chains drawn from one sample of a study of cytotoxic CD8 clonotypes in ibrutinib-treated CLL. The method was immunoSEQ multiplex PCR; TCRdb's version includes in-frame clones alone and lacks a portion of them. The profile covers some 50,000 clones, with roughly 50% appearing a single time and approximately 20% taken by the ten largest. The sequencing here drew on PBMCs, taken after 24 months of ibrutinib treatment. Source of these receptors: a human donor with chronic lymphocytic leukemia. Each CDR3 is given with its conserved first and last residue. D genes are given only for firm matches. Expanded clones are given a class, and other clones once, few, many or no size at all.

J gene | CDR3 length | V gene | clone size | D gene | CDR3 DNA | CDR3 protein
TRBJ2-3 | 15 | TRBV15 | NA | TRBD2 | TGTGCCACCAGCAGACCCCCGGGGGGAGCAAATACGCAGTATTTT | CATSRPPGGANTQYF
TRBJ2-1 | 16 | TRBV4-2 | NA | TRBD1 | TGTGCCAGCAGCCATTTACAGACAGGGGGCTCGGGTGAGCAGTTCTTC | CASSHLQTGGSGEQFF
TRBJ1-1 | 16 | TRBV29-1 | NA | NA | TGCAGCGTTGGGCGGGGGGGCCAGAAGATGAACACTGAAGCTTTCTTT | CSVGRGGQKMNTEAFF
TRBJ2-2 | 15 | TRBV5-1 | NA | TRBD2 | TGCGCCAGCAGCGTCCCGGGGGGGAACACCGGGGAGCTGTTTTTT | CASSVPGGNTGELFF
TRBJ2-2 | 15 | TRBV2 | NA | NA | TGTGCCCGCGGCCCTGACACCACGAACACCGGGGAGCTGTTTTTT | CARGPDTTNTGELFF
TRBJ2-2 | 15 | TRBV6-1 | NA | NA | TGTGCCAGCAGTGAGATACAGGGGAACACCGGGGAGCTGTTTTTT | CASSEIQGNTGELFF
TRBJ2-2 | 18 | TRBV7-2 | NA | NA | TGTGCCAGCAGCAGTCAGGGCGGGGCACGAGGTTCTCCCGGGGAGCTGTTTTTT | CASSSQGGARGSPGELFF
TRBJ2-3 | 13 | TRBV29-1 | NA | NA | TGCAGCGTTGCCTGGGGAGGCACAGATACGCAGTATTTT | CSVAWGGTDTQYF
TRBJ1-2 | 12 | TRBV2 | few | NA | TGTGCCAGCAGTGAAGGGACGGTTGGCTACACCTTC | CASSEGTVGYTF
TRBJ2-7 | 14 | TRBV5-6 | NA | NA | TGTGCCAGCAGCTTGGGAGTGAGCTCCTACGAGCAGTACTTC | CASSLGVSSYEQYF
TRBJ2-5 | 13 | TRBV11-2 | NA | NA | TGTGCCAGCAGCCCGGGGCACCTCGAGACCCAGTACTTC | CASSPGHLETQYF
TRBJ1-4 | 15 | TRBV7-9 | NA | TRBD1 | TGTGCCAGCAGCCGGGCAGGGGGAAGGAATGAAAAACTGTTTTTT | CASSRAGGRNEKLFF
TRBJ1-3 | 13 | TRBV7-6 | few | NA | TGTGCCAGCAGTCAGACGGAAGGAAACACCATATATTTT | CASSQTEGNTIYF
TRBJ2-2 | 13 | TRBV7-8 | few | NA | TGTGCCAGCAGCTTTGGGGGCACCGGGGAGCTGTTTTTT | CASSFGGTGELFF
TRBJ2-7 | 14 | TRBV6-5 | NA | TRBD2 | TGTGCCAGCAGTAGAGCGGGAGCCGGGGGCGAGCAGTACTTC | CASSRAGAGGEQYF
TRBJ2-5 | 15 | TRBV27 | few | TRBD2 | TGTGCCAGCTCCCGAGGTGGGACTAGCATGGAGACCCAGTACTTC | CASSRGGTSMETQYF
TRBJ2-7 | 15 | TRBV9 | NA | TRBD2 | TGTGCCAGCAGCGTTGAGTCGGGACTAGCCTACGAGCAGTACTTC | CASSVESGLAYEQYF
TRBJ1-5 | 12 | TRBV28 | NA | NA | TGTGCCACGAGGACAGCTAATCAGCCCCAGCATTTT | CATRTANQPQHF
TRBJ2-3 | 12 | TRBV28 | many | NA | TGTGCCAGCAGTTTAGGGGGAACGGGGCAGTATTTT | CASSLGGTGQYF
TRBJ2-3 | 15 | TRBV27 | NA | TRBD2 | TGTGCCAGCAGTCCGCGGACTAGCGGGATTGATACGCAGTATTTT | CASSPRTSGIDTQYF
TRBJ2-2 | 16 | TRBV28 | few | NA | TGTGCCAGCAGTGATCTCGGGGGAAAGAACACCGGGGAGCTGTTTTTT | CASSDLGGKNTGELFF
TRBJ2-5 | 14 | TRBV7-2 | large | NA | TGTGCCAGCAGCCCCCGGCGCTTTAGTTGGAGGTGCGACTTC | CASSPRRFSWRCDF
TRBJ2-7 | 14 | TRBV19 | many | NA | TGTGCCAGTAGTAGCTCCCTAACCGGTTACGAGCAGTACTTC | CASSSSLTGYEQYF
TRBJ2-3 | 11 | TRBV9 | many | NA | TGTGCCAGCAGCGTCGGAGATACGCAGTATTTT | CASSVGDTQYF
TRBJ1-1 | 13 | TRBV6-6 | few | TRBD1 | TGTGCCAGCAGTTATCAGGGGGGCACTGAAGCTTTCTTT | CASSYQGGTEAFF
TRBJ1-1 | 21 | TRBV9 | NA | TRBD1 | TGTGCCAGCAGCGTAGCCCCATGGGGGACAGGGGGAATGTTTTTGAACACTGAAGCTTTCTTT | CASSVAPWGTGGMFLNTEAFF
TRBJ2-1 | 16 | TRBV6-1 | NA | TRBD1 | TGTGCCAGCAGTGAAAACCGTTTAGACAGGGCTAATGAGCAGTTCTTC | CASSENRLDRANEQFF
TRBJ2-2 | 13 | TRBV6-5 | NA | TRBD1 | TGTGCCAGCAGACCGGGACAGGGGGGGGAGCTGTTTTTT | CASRPGQGGELFF
TRBJ2-5 | 11 | TRBV2 | few | NA | TGTGCCAGCAGTTTTCCGGAGACCCAGTACTTC | CASSFPETQYF
TRBJ2-3 | 15 | TRBV27 | NA | TRBD1 | TGTGCCAGCAGTGGAGGACAGGGGCGTACAGATACGCAGTATTTT | CASSGGQGRTDTQYF
TRBJ1-6 | 19 | TRBV2 | once | NA | TGTGCCAGCAGTGACCCTTTTGGGGGGCACAGCTCCTATAATTCACCCCTCCACTTT | CASSDPFGGHSSYNSPLHF
TRBJ2-2 | 14 | TRBV6-5 | NA | NA | TGTGCCAGCAGTTTATCGAAGGGCCCCGGGGAGCTGTTTTTT | CASSLSKGPGELFF
TRBJ2-6 | 15 | TRBV10-3 | NA | NA | TGTGCCATCGATCCAGGGCCATCTGGGGCCAACGTCCTGACTTTC | CAIDPGPSGANVLTF
TRBJ1-3 | 12 | TRBV19 | many | NA | TGTGCCAGTAGGCTCGGACAAAACACCATATATTTT | CASRLGQNTIYF
TRBJ1-6 | 16 | TRBV5-1 | NA | TRBD1 | TGCGCCAGCAGCTTGGGACAGGGACGAAATAATTCACCCCTCCACTTT | CASSLGQGRNNSPLHF
TRBJ2-3 | 15 | TRBV11-2 | NA | NA | TGTGCCAGCAGCTTAGAGGGGGCCGGCGCAGATACGCAGTATTTT | CASSLEGAGADTQYF
TRBJ2-5 | 10 | TRBV19 | NA | NA | TGTGCCAGTCGAGAGGACCACCAGTACTTC | CASREDHQYF
TRBJ1-1 | 13 | TRBV29-1 | few | NA | TGCAGCGTTCTCGATGGGGGGGGAACTGAAGCTTTCTTT | CSVLDGGGTEAFF
TRBJ2-7 | 15 | TRBV9 | few | TRBD1 | TGTGCCAGCAGCGTAGGGCCGGGACAGAACTACGAGCAGTACTTC | CASSVGPGQNYEQYF
TRBJ2-7 | 13 | TRBV7-2 | NA | NA | TGTGCCAGCAGCTTAAGACCGATCTACGAGCAGTACTTC | CASSLRPIYEQYF
TRBJ2-5 | 13 | TRBV27 | NA | NA | TGTGCCAGCAGGCCTTCCCTCCGGGAGACCCAGTACTTC | CASRPSLRETQYF
TRBJ2-2 | 17 | TRBV19 | NA | NA | TGTGCCAGTAGTATGGGCCCCCGAGGGGCTAACACCGGGGAGCTGTTTTTT | CASSMGPRGANTGELFF
TRBJ2-1 | 13 | TRBV30 | NA | TRBD2 | TGTGCCTGGAGCGGACTAGCGATCAATGAGCAGTTCTTC | CAWSGLAINEQFF
TRBJ2-5 | 15 | TRBV6-5 | NA | NA | TGTGCCAGCAGCCCCCACCCGCCGGGGACGGGGACCCAGTACTTC | CASSPHPPGTGTQYF
TRBJ1-2 | 17 | TRBV27 | medium-sized | TRBD1 | TGTGCCAGCAGTCGGGGGGACAGGGCCAATCCTCGGTATGGCTACACCTTC | CASSRGDRANPRYGYTF
TRBJ2-6 | 20 | TRBV11-2 | few | TRBD2 | TGTGCCAGCAGCTTAGAGGCCTTCATAGCGGGATTCTCTGGGGCCAACGTCCTGACTTTC | CASSLEAFIAGFSGANVLTF
TRBJ2-1 | 12 | TRBV4-1 | few | NA | TGCGCCAGCAGCCCCAGGCCGAATGAGCAGTTCTTC | CASSPRPNEQFF
TRBJ1-5 | 15 | TRBV7-6 | many | TRBD1 | TGTGCCAGCAGCACGACAGGGAACAGCAATCAGCCCCAGCATTTT | CASSTTGNSNQPQHF
TRBJ2-2 | 16 | TRBV10-2 | NA | TRBD2 | TGCGCCAGCGGACTAGCGGGAGTCGGCCACACCGGGGAGCTGTTTTTT | CASGLAGVGHTGELFF
TRBJ1-2 | 18 | TRBV7-8 | once | NA | TGTGCCAGCAGCTTAAGGGAGGTGGGCAGGGCCGCTAACTATGGCTACACCTTC | CASSLREVGRAANYGYTF
TRBJ2-3 | 17 | TRBV7-6 | many | TRBD1 | TGTGCCAGCAGCCAGGGGGCAGGCGTATCATTAGCAGATACGCAGTATTTT | CASSQGAGVSLADTQYF